This T cell receptor (beta chain) derives from a study of shared clonotypes between healthy human individuals. Libraries were prepared by immunoSEQ multiplex PCR; TCRdb keeps only in-frame clonotypes and omits some of them. The sample holds 760,000 or so clones, 90% to 97% seen once. Terminally differentiated effector memory CD45RA+ cells were excluded from the naive CD8 cells, which were CD45RO-negative and positively selected for CCR7. V was cut by 6 bases and J by 6 bases, with 8 bases left in between. The CDR3 has 11 residues. CDR1 and CDR2 (germline): LNHDA, SQIVND (reference sequence). This chain uses TRBV19 with TRBJ1-1, with D maybe TRBD1 (5 bases). The sequencing input was naive CD8+ T cells sorted from blood. This TCR came from a man aged 30 to 45 in good health. The CDR3 reads CASRGPPEAFF. CDR3 nucleotides: TGTGCCAGTAGGGGACCTCCTGAAGCTTTCTTT.